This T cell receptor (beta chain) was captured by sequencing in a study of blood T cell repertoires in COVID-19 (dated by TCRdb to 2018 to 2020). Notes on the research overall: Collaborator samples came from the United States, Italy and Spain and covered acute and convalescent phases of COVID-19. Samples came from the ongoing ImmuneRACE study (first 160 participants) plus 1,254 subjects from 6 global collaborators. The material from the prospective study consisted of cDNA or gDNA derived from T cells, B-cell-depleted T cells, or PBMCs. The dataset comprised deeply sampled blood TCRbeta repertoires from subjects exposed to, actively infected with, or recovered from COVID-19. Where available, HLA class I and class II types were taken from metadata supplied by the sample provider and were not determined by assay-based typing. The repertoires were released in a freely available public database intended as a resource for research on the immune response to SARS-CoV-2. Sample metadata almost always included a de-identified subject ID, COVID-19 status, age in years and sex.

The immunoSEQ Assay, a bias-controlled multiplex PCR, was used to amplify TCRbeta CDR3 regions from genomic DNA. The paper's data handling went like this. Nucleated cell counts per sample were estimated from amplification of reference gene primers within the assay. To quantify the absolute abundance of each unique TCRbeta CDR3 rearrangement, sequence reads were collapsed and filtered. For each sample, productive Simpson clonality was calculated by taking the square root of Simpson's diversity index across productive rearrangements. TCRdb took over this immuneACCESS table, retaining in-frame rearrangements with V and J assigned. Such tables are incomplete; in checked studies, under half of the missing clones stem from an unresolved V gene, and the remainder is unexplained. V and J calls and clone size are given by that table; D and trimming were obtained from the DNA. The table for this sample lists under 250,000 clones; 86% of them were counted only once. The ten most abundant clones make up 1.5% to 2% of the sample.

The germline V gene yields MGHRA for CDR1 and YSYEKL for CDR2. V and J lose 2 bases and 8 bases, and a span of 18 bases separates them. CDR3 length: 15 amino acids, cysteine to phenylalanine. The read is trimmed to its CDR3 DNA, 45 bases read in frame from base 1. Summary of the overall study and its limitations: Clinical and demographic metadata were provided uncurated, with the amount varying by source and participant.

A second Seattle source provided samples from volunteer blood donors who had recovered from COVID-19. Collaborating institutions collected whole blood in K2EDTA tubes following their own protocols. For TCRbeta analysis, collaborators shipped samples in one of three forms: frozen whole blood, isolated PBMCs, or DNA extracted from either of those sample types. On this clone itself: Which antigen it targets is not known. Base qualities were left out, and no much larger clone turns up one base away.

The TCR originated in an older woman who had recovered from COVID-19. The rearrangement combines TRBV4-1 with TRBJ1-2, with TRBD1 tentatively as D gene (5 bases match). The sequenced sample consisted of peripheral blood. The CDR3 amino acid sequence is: CASSQPAGQRGGYTF. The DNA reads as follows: TGCGCCAGCAGCCAACCAGCAGGGCAGCGGGGGGGCTACACCTTC.